This T cell receptor beta chain was sequenced during a study of blood T cells in healthy people across ages (dated by TCRdb to the mid-2010s). Some background on the complete study: Template switching captured roughly one uniquely barcoded TCR beta cDNA molecule per two T cells in model experiments. To avoid experimental bias, donors of different ages were spread randomly across the sequencing lanes. Four age groups were formed from the donors: young (average roughly 15 years), middle-aged (approximately 41), aged (roughly 59) and long-lived (approximately 80). The study analyzed two additional independent replicas of 1 million unique cDNA reads from the same blood draw for two donors, one aged 18 to 29 and one aged 80 or older. Using deep sequencing normalized with unique cDNA molecular identifiers, the study measured how TCR beta repertoire diversity changes with age. Paper-wide results and their limitations: Donor CMV infection status was unknown, potentially confounding age-related changes in expanded clonotypes. Compared with the aged group, more naive CD4+ T cells, fewer expanded clones and increased TCR diversity were shown by the long-lived group, suggesting age selection. Since profiling was done on bulk unsorted PBMCs, naive and antigen-experienced compartments could not be conclusively compared. The percentage of naive T cells measured by flow cytometry correlated strongly with observed TCR beta diversity. As age increased, observed TCR beta diversity per million T cells dropped in a roughly linear way, and a significant reduction was already evident by age about 40. Estimates of total diversity from one million sequenced T cells were regarded as lower bounds and underestimates.

Measured from the cysteine to the phenylalanine, the CDR3 is 15 residues long. Only CDR3 DNA remains: 45 bases, in frame from the first base. Reading the germline V gene gives CDR1 SGHRS and CDR2 YFSETQ. V lost 4 bases and J lost 2 bases, and the count of bases not matched to a germline gene is 5. Donors were a few dozen systemically healthy Caucasian individuals from Russia aged roughly 6 to 100 years. Each donor gave approximately 10 milliliters of peripheral blood, collected into EDTA-treated Vacutainer tubes. Ficoll-Paque density-gradient centrifugation was used to isolate PBMCs, with at least 7 million obtained per sample. Total RNA was extracted from PBMCs with Trizol reagent, with at least 5.5 micrograms obtained per sample. Naive CD45RAhigh/CD27high T cell percentages were measured by flow cytometry on a PBMC aliquot from every donor. The method behind the library was 5' RACE. Sequenced on an Illumina HiSeq 2500. A second PCR of roughly 6 to 11 cycles was performed with a sample-barcoded 5' primer and a J-beta primer mix. A unique molecular identifier was introduced onto each TCR beta cDNA molecule by a template-switch 5' adaptor carrying 12 random nucleotides. At least 3 million CDR3-containing paired-end reads were obtained from each sample. The Mint cDNA synthesis kit, primed by a TRBC-specific oligonucleotide, was used to synthesize first-strand cDNA from all RNA. All cDNA was treated with uracil-DNA glycosylase and then went through a first 18-cycle PCR with the universal primers M1SS and BC2_uni_R. The authors processed their data as follows. Normalization of each sample was performed by random selection of 1 million high-quality reads, each carrying a distinct molecular identifier. Reads with shared molecular identifiers were discarded instead of being binned into consensus sequences. CDR3 identification, clonotype clustering and error correction used MiTCR with a Q25 quality threshold and the strictest error-elimination algorithm. A nonparametric unseen species model with Euler transformation was used to estimate a lower bound on total TCR beta diversity. TCRdb ran its own pipeline on the public reads, namely fastp trimming at Q25 and MiXCR clone calling, and kept in-frame beta chains. Every entry covers one CDR3 protein and lists the most common genes and DNA from its rows. The V and J calls and clone size come from TCRdb's table, not from the authors' own analysis. The sample yields 800,000 to 950,000 distinct CDR3 sequences; around 48% were counted once. Roughly 13% of the sample is in the top ten clones.

This clonotype has just one count. Its antigen is unknown. Base quality data are lacking; no much larger clone is found one base away. This TCR came from a man aged 30 to 45 in good health. The sequencing input was blood. Recombination connected TRBV5-1 to TRBJ2-2; 7 central nucleotides agree with TRBD1. Here the CDR3 is given as CASSKDRVNTGELFF. The sequenced DNA is TGCGCCAGCAGCAAAGACAGGGTTAACACCGGGGAGCTGTTTTTT.